A single sample is the source of the 27 T cell receptor beta chains below, sequenced in a study of cytomegalovirus exposure and HLA in healthy donors. PCR amplification relied on 60 Vbeta primers (plus 13 Jbeta primers). Libraries were prepared by immunoSEQ multiplex PCR; TCRdb keeps only in-frame clonotypes and omits some of them. The repertoire holds about 120,000 clones, 70% to 80% seen once, with less than 5.5% in the top ten. The source material was PBMCs. Every receptor here comes from a man aged 50 or older in good health and CMV-seropositive.

This clone is judged medium-sized. The gene calls are TRBV10-2 and TRBJ1-2, with D hard to call. From germline, CDR1 is WSHSY and CDR2 SAAADI. V shed 4 bases and J shed 4 bases, with 13 bases lying between them. CDR3 length equals 14 residues. The CDR3 bases are TGCGCCAGCAGTGGATGGGCAGGAAGCTATGGCTACACCTTC. It yields the protein CASSGWAGSYGYTF.

The rearrangement joins TRBV9 to TRBJ1-2; 8 nucleotides align to TRBD1. Per germline, CDR1 SGDLS and CDR2 YYNGEE. This CDR3 comprises 18 residues. V lost 0 bases and J lost 0; bases outside the gene matches: 10. CDR3 coding DNA: TGTGCCAGCAGCGTAGGCCCTTGGGACAGGCTGACTAACTATGGCTACACCTTC. This gives the protein CASSVGPWDRLTNYGYTF.

This chain connects TRBV2 to TRBJ1-4, with a possible D match to TRBD1 (6 bases). V was pared by 1 base and J by 13 bases, with 13 bases between. CDR3 length equals 13 residues. Looked up from germline, CDR1 is SNHLY and CDR2 is FYNNEI. CDR3 in DNA: TGTGCCAGCAGTGAAGGATTACAGGGTGCACTGTTTTTT. Translated: CASSEGLQGALFF.

J is TRBJ1-5 and V is TRBV6-1; maybe TRBD1 (5 bases). V gave up 7 bases and J gave up 0 bases, with 13 bases separating them. The CDR3 is made up of 15 amino acids. Germline V gene lookup returns CDR1 MNHNS and CDR2 SASEGT. In DNA form, the CDR3 reads TGTGCCAGCAAGGTGACAGAAAATAGCAATCAGCCCCAGCATTTT. Its translation is CASKVTENSNQPQHF.

V is TRBV2 and J is TRBJ2-7; 9 bases line up with TRBD1. The length of the CDR3 is 13 residues. J lost 1 base, V lost 6 bases, and 1 base had no gene match. Germline V gene sequence: CDR1 SNHLY, CDR2 FYNNEI. The CDR3 here is CASRDRGSYEQYF. The CDR3 region has the DNA TGTGCCAGCAGGGACAGGGGTTCCTACGAGCAGTACTTC. Drawing the rest from reference TRBV2 and TRBJ2-7, the complete variable domain is EPEVTQTPSHQVTQMGQEVILRCVPISNHLYFYWYRQILGQKVEFLVSFYNNEISEKSEIFDDQFSVERPDGSNFTLKIRSTKLEDSAMYFCASRDRGSYEQYFGPGTRLTVT.

This clone occurred a few times. The CDR3 protein is CASTRQGAMDTGELFF. The CDR3 DNA reads as TGTGCCAGTACCCGACAGGGGGCGATGGACACCGGGGAGCTGTTTTTT. The rearrangement uses TRBV19 and TRBJ2-2; 10 bases map to TRBD1. Germline CDR1 is LNHDA and CDR2 is SQIVND (reference sequence). The CDR3 has 16 amino acids. Trimming at V came to 7 bases and at J to 3 bases, leaving 8 bases not matched to a gene.

This chain connects TRBV25-1 to TRBJ2-1; perhaps TRBD2 as D (5 bases). Trimming stripped 1 base from V and 7 bases from J, with 14 bases between. The V gene's germline CDR1 is MGHDK and CDR2 SYGVNS. The CDR3 has 15 residues. The CDR3 region is CASSESGLLGNEQFF. Here the CDR3 DNA reads TGTGCCAGCAGTGAATCAGGACTGTTGGGAAATGAGCAGTTCTTC.

This clone was detected a few times. The chain employs TRBV15 and TRBJ2-6; 8 bases agree with TRBD1. The germline CDR1 and CDR2 sequences are LNHNV and YYDKDF (reference sequence). The CDR3 loop spans 15 amino acids. Trimming took 7 bases from V and 1 from J; bases not matched to a gene: 3. CDR3 protein: CATTDRASGANVLTF. CDR3 sequence (DNA): TGTGCCACCACGGACAGGGCGTCTGGGGCCAACGTCCTGACTTTC.

V and J are TRBV5-1 and TRBJ2-5, with a possible D match to TRBD2 (6 bases). This CDR3 spans 15 amino acids. Germline values: CDR1 SGHRS, CDR2 YFSETQ. The ends were cut back, 4 bases at V and 2 bases at J, with 15 bases in the middle. In DNA form, the CDR3 reads TGCGCCAGCAGCAAAAGGCTGGGACTTCAAGAGACCCAGTACTTC. Its translation is CASSKRLGLQETQYF.

The V gene is TRBV23-1, the J gene TRBJ1-5, with 7 bases identical to TRBD1. TRBV23-1 is reported as an ORF; its role is uncertain. J gave up 3 bases and V 6 bases, and 11 bases lay outside the gene matches. The CDR3 spans 16 residues. The DNA for the CDR3 is TGCGCCAGCAGATACAGGGGAAATTTGGACAATCAGCCCCAGCATTTT. Translation: CASRYRGNLDNQPQHF.

About this clone: Distinct nucleotide sequences in the sample also encode this CDR3. The CDR3 sequence is CASSPGQGTEAFF. CDR3 in DNA: TGCGCCAGCAGCCCTGGACAGGGCACTGAAGCTTTCTTT. V is TRBV5-1 and J is TRBJ1-1; 8 bases map to TRBD1. From germline, CDR1 is SGHRS and CDR2 YFSETQ. With V trimmed by 4 bases and J by 4 bases, 3 bases remained unmatched. This CDR3 region has 13 residues.

V and J are TRBV5-3 and TRBJ1-2; possibly TRBD1 for D (5 bases). TRBV5-3 is an ORF, with its function uncertain. Trimming removed 4 bases at V and 1 base at J, with 20 bases between. The CDR3 spans 17 residues. The CDR3 loop is CARSPLTPRARNYGYTF. The CDR3 DNA reads TGTGCCAGAAGCCCACTGACCCCCAGGGCCCGTAACTATGGCTACACCTTC.

This clone was counted a few times. The V and J genes are TRBV5-4 and TRBJ2-1, with TRBD1 matching 9 bases. Germline CDR1 reads SGHNT; CDR2 reads YYREEE (reference sequence). The CDR3 runs to 14 residues. V gave up 1 base and J gave up 8 bases; unmatched junction bases: 4. This CDR3 is CASSLRTGVDEQFF. The CDR3 region has the DNA TGTGCCAGCAGCTTGCGGACAGGGGTTGATGAGCAGTTCTTC.

This chain connects TRBV28 to TRBJ2-1; D call uncertain. Trimming took 6 bases from V and 8 from J, leaving 14 bases between them. In germline, CDR1 is MDHEN, CDR2 SYDVKM. This CDR3 contains 13 residues. The chain's CDR3 is CASRAQNQDEQFF. The DNA of the CDR3 is TGTGCCAGCAGGGCACAAAATCAGGATGAGCAGTTCTTC.

This chain's CDR3 is CASAGYQETQYF. CDR3 nucleotide sequence: TGTGCCAGTGCAGGGTACCAAGAGACCCAGTACTTC. This sequence joins TRBV2 and TRBJ2-5; a weak D match, TRBD1 (5 bases). This CDR3 has 12 residues. V shed 9 bases and J shed 0 bases, with 8 bases lying between them. Germline CDR1 SNHLY, CDR2 FYNNEI.

The chain carries TRBV10-3 and TRBJ2-1; 10 bases agree with TRBD2. Germline V lookup: CDR1 ENHRY, CDR2 SYGVKD. This CDR3 contains 16 residues. V was pared by 4 bases and J by 4 bases, with 7 bases of the junction left unmatched. This chain's CDR3 is CAISGKAGGIYNEQFF. As DNA, the CDR3 is TGTGCCATCAGTGGGAAAGCGGGAGGGATTTACAATGAGCAGTTCTTC.

This clone was found a few times. The chain is built from TRBV6-1 and TRBJ2-6, with 8 bases fitting TRBD1. This CDR3 contains 18 residues. From germline, CDR1 is MNHNS and CDR2 SASEGT. V was pared by 4 bases and J by 1 base, with 9 bases of the junction left unmatched. As DNA, the CDR3 is TGTGCCAGCAGTGGGGTCGGACAGGGTAGTTCTGGGGCCAACGTCCTGACTTTC. The encoded protein is CASSGVGQGSSGANVLTF.

The chain has TRBV6-5 and TRBJ2-7; 9 positions agree with TRBD2. This CDR3 has 14 residues. With V trimmed by 2 bases and J by 3 bases, 2 bases remained unmatched. Germline V gene sequence: CDR1 MNHEY, CDR2 SVGAGI. In DNA form, the CDR3 reads TGTGCCAGCAGTTACGCAGCGGGAGGCTACGAGCAGTACTTC. Its protein product is CASSYAAGGYEQYF.

This chain links TRBV30 with TRBJ1-3, with TRBD1 matching 7 bases. J was trimmed by 0 bases and V by 0 bases; bases with no gene match: 5. The CDR3 runs 16 residues. Per germline, CDR1 GTSNPN and CDR2 SVGIG (reference sequence). CDR3: CAWSVRGTDSGNTIYF. The DNA of the CDR3 is TGTGCCTGGAGTGTACGGGGGACAGACTCTGGAAACACCATATATTTT.

This clone has more than one count but fewer than ten. The chain employs TRBV5-1 and TRBJ2-7; TRBD2 agrees at 13 bases. CDR3 length: 15 amino acids. V shed 4 bases and J 4 bases; nucleotides not matched to a gene: 5. The germline V gene has CDR1 SGHRS and CDR2 YFSETQ. DNA for the CDR3: TGCGCCAGCAGCCAACGGACTAGCGGGAGTTACGAGCAGTACTTC. This encodes CASSQRTSGSYEQYF.

This chain links TRBV7-8 with TRBJ2-1, with 7 bases matching TRBD2. The germline V gene encodes CDR1 SGHVS and CDR2 FQNEAQ. The CDR3 extends over 18 amino acids. Trimming cost V 1 base and J 2 bases; bases outside gene matches: 11. This CDR3 reads CASSLGGGGDTPYNEQFF. The CDR3 DNA follows: TGTGCCAGCAGCTTAGGTGGGGGGGGAGACACCCCCTACAATGAGCAGTTCTTC.

The chain carries TRBV6-5 and TRBJ1-2; no clear D. Deletions cut 2 bases from V and 8 bases from J, with 15 bases between. CDR3 size: 14 residues. Germline CDR1 and CDR2: MNHEY and SVGAGI. The chain's CDR3 is CASSYGEGMGGYTF. The CDR3 DNA sequence: TGTGCCAGCAGTTACGGAGAGGGAATGGGAGGCTACACCTTC.

The J gene is TRBJ1-5, the V gene TRBV15; 7 bases match TRBD1. Germline V gives CDR1 LNHNV, CDR2 YYDKDF (reference sequence). The CDR3 totals 16 residues. J was trimmed by 6 bases and V by 2 bases; bases with no gene match: 10. CDR3 coding DNA: TGTGCCACCAGCAGAAGCACAGGGGCGCGGGTTCAGCCCCAGCATTTT. Residues: CATSRSTGARVQPQHF.

The V call is TRBV28, the J call TRBJ1-2; D not certain. V was pared by 2 bases and J by 0 bases, with 7 bases between. The CDR3 runs 14 residues. Germline V gives CDR1 MDHEN, CDR2 SYDVKM. As DNA, the CDR3 is TGTGCCAGCAGTTTACCCCGAGCTAACTATGGCTACACCTTC. It encodes CASSLPRANYGYTF.

This chain links TRBV7-2 with TRBJ2-1; TRBD1 matches 8 bases. V trimming: 1 base; J trimming: 4 bases; junction bases outside the gene matches: 3. Germline V gene lookup returns CDR1 SGHTA and CDR2 FQGNSA. This CDR3 is built from 15 residues. The CDR3 DNA is TGTGCCAGCAGCTTAGAGACAGGGGCGTACAATGAGCAGTTCTTC. This gives the protein CASSLETGAYNEQFF. Supplemented by reference TRBV7-2 and TRBJ2-1, the full variable domain reads GAGVSQSPSNKVTEKGKDVELRCDPISGHTALYWYRQSLGQGLEFLIYFQGNSAPDKSGLPSDRFSAERTGGSVSTLTIQRTQQEDSAVYLCASSLETGAYNEQFFGPGTRLTVL.

The chain couples TRBV5-4 to TRBJ1-2; 8 nucleotides match TRBD1. CDR1 SGHNT and CDR2 YYREEE come from the germline V gene (reference sequence). There are 15 residues in the CDR3. V shed 4 bases and J 5 bases; nucleotides not matched to a gene: 10. For the CDR3, the DNA is TGTGCCAGCAGCCCTAGAGGACAGGGCAATTATGGCTACACCTTC. This encodes CASSPRGQGNYGYTF.

The CDR3 nucleotides read TGTGCCAGCCCCCCTATCGGGGGGGGTGGGACTGAAGCTTTCTTT. It yields the protein CASPPIGGGGTEAFF. This chain joins TRBV7-8 and TRBJ1-1, with D maybe TRBD1 (5 bases). Germline loops: CDR1 SGHVS, CDR2 FQNEAQ. This CDR3 comprises 15 residues. V lost 8 bases and J lost 5, with 21 bases in between. Based on the CDR3 plus reference TRBV7-8 and TRBJ1-1, the full variable domain is GAGVSQSPRYKVAKRGQDVALRCDPISGHVSLFWYQQALGQGPEFLTYFQNEAQLDKSGLPSDRFFAERPEGSVSTLKIQRTQQEDSAVYLCASPPIGGGGTEAFFGQGTRLTVV.